The entry below describes one T cell receptor (beta chain). The clone's antigen remains unknown. No much larger clone exists at a distance of one base, and base qualities are not known. CDR1 and CDR2 (MNHEY, SMNVEV) derive from the germline V gene (reference sequence). The V end loses 4 bases and the J end loses 2 bases, and a stretch of 6 bases separates them. Including cysteine and phenylalanine, the CDR3 has 12 amino acids. Only CDR3 DNA remains: 36 bases, in frame from the first base. The data originate from a study of shared T cell receptors in the human thymus (TCRdb year 2021). About the full investigation: The study examined how self-reactive, shared T-cell receptor alpha chains are generated in the human thymus.

Libraries were built with the immunoSEQ multiplex PCR assay. The table comes from immuneACCESS by way of TCRdb, which keeps in-frame sequences with V and J called. Part of the clones is missing from these tables; in studies checked, under half for an unresolved V gene and the rest for unknown reasons. This sample lists some 660,000 clones; approximately 89% were detected once. The ten largest clones add up to roughly 0.0087% of the sample. The sample was also linked to a second study, of human thymus T cells. According to the second study: The donors were immunologically healthy infants in Finland who had open corrective cardiac surgery for congenital heart defects. The thymus tissue came from surgical resects taken out during corrective cardiac surgery. Usage of V and J gene segments appeared to be biased in both the thymic and the peripheral blood repertoires. The related research found that thymic TCR repertoires overlapped highly between unrelated individuals. TCR alpha and beta repertoires from roughly eight infant thymus samples and four related peripheral blood samples were characterized in the study. Donor ages ranging from about 7 to 250 days were recorded, and more than five male and a couple of female infants were included in the cohort. Thymocytes were released mechanically from tissue and stored at -70 °C as pellets of 10-30 million cells. A QIAsymphony instrument was used to extract genomic DNA from frozen cell pellets. TCRB and TCRAD loci were amplified from a standardized quantity of quality-controlled genomic DNA using the immunoSEQ multiplex PCR assay. The V(D)J region was spanned by amplicons of a length sufficient to cover the CDR3 and to identify V and J genes. The commercial immunoSEQ service was used to sequence amplicons on an Illumina platform. Corrections for primer bias and sequencing errors followed previously described methods, while TCRAD and TCRB definitions were based on the IMGT database. immunoSEQ Analyzer 3.0 and VDJTools were used for repertoire analysis, which covered basic statistics, V/J segment usage, diversity estimates, rarefaction and pairwise overlap. To estimate diversity, the Chao1, ChaoE, Efron-Thisted, Shannon and inverse Simpson indices were applied, and diversity was also estimated on datasets down-sampled to the smallest sample. Repertoire overlap used strict matching of CDR3 nucleotide sequence, V gene and J gene, with Jaccard-based multidimensional scaling clustering. On average, thymus samples yielded around 810,000 unique TCRB clonotypes, whereas blood samples yielded some 80,000.

This receptor chain uses TRBV27 and TRBJ2-7, with the D gene not clear enough to name. The sequenced material came from thymocytes. This clonotype was sampled from a boy less than two years old with a congenital heart defect. Donor details come from another sample of the same person, matched by shared clones. The CDR3 protein is CASSSNTYEQYF. DNA sequence: TGTGCCAGCAGTTCCAACACCTACGAGCAGTACTTC.